The TCR beta chain under discussion was sequenced for a study of T-cell memory formation after mild COVID-19 (dated by TCRdb to about 2021). A note on the overall study: TCR sequence clusters from the two donors were largely donor specific. Longitudinal TCRalpha and TCRbeta repertoire sequencing tracked T-cell clones expanding and contracting after mild COVID-19 in two donors. Two young, previously healthy adult volunteers, one female and one male, were included in the cohort.

Regarding this clonotype: It lacks a known antigen. Base qualities are not provided; no much larger clone lies one nucleotide away.

PBMCs were isolated by Ficoll-Paque density gradient centrifugation. The germline V gene (reference sequence) sets CDR1 to LNHNV and CDR2 to YYDKDF. From the cysteine up to the phenylalanine, the CDR3 has a length of 14 residues. The read is trimmed to its CDR3 DNA, 42 bases read in frame from base 1. The V end loses 1 base and the J end loses 4 bases, and a stretch of 10 bases separates them. The paper's findings and limits, for the study overall: Contracting CD4+ clones appeared mostly in the CM and EM memory subsets, whereas CD8+ clones were enriched in EMRA. Some responding clones were detected in pre-infection memory, which suggested that pre-existing cross-reactive memory T cells had joined the SARS-CoV-2 response. The second-wave clones that peaked on day 37 were not confirmed to be SARS-CoV-2 specific. Clones contracting from day 15 to 85 had balanced CD4/CD8 phenotypes, while a second wave expanding from day 15 to 37 was biased towards CD4+. Only two mild cases were covered by the study, and larger cohorts that include severe cases with pre-infection samples were considered necessary.

Sequenced using an Illumina NovaSeq 6000. TCRalpha and TCRbeta cDNA libraries were built by 5'RACE with constant-segment primers, adding sample barcodes and unique molecular identifiers. RNA was extracted from every sample with Trizol reagent. Library amplification was performed in two PCR steps, and a second sample barcode and Illumina TruSeq adapters were introduced in the second step. Sequencing of the libraries was done on an Illumina NovaSeq, producing 2 x 150 bp paired-end reads. The published analysis was carried out like this. Demultiplexing of reads and collapsing into UMI-guided consensus sequences were performed with migec v1.2.7. Using mixcr v2.1.11, the UMI consensuses were aligned to TRA and TRB V and J templates and assembled into clonotypes. A clonotype was counted as expanded or contracted only if both edgeR and NoisET called the change significant, with noise models trained on biological replicates. For edgeR calls, the thresholds were a false discovery rate-adjusted p below 0.01 and a log2 fold-change of 1. PCA with hierarchical clustering of max-normalized trajectories of the 1000 most abundant clonotypes was used as exploratory dynamics analysis. The CD4 or CD8 phenotype of responding clones was assigned using the separately sequenced CD4+ and CD8+ repertoires. TCRdb applied fastp at Q25 and MiXCR to the public reads, then kept only in-frame beta chains. Every CDR3 protein is listed once, alongside the most common genes and DNA of its rows. The authors' filters were not applied to this entry. The table for this sample lists about half a million distinct CDR3 sequences; 18% of them were counted only once. Of the sample, approximately 13% is held by the ten largest clones.

This chain is built from TRBV15 and TRBJ1-1; no confident D gene assignment can be made. This TCR was sampled from an adult woman who had mild COVID-19 (a few samples of this study predate the infection). The sample titles of this study are shuffled in the database, so cell type and time point are left out; the donor was told from shared clones. The sample comprised PBMCs or a T cell subset sorted from them (not recorded which). The DNA sequence is given as TGTGCCACCAGCAGAGGAGGAGGTGGCACTGAAGCTTTCTTT. Its translation is CATSRGGGGTEAFF.